Included here is one T cell receptor (beta chain) sequence, with context. The germline V gene encodes CDR1 MNHNY and CDR2 SVGAGI (reference sequence). The CDR3 totals 13 residues. After removal of 6 bases from V and 4 bases from J, the junction contained 3 bases not matched to a gene. The source of the sample is a study of shared clonotypes between healthy human individuals. Only in-frame clones appear in the TCRdb table, and some are missing; sequencing was by immunoSEQ multiplex PCR. The sample has more than 550,000 clones, 90% seen once. Sequencing was done on a sample of memory CD8+ T cells from PBMCs. Stated subset: CD45RO+ cells pooled with CCR7-negative TemRA cells. This sequence joins TRBV6-6 and TRBJ1-5; 7 nucleotides line up with TRBD1. The receptor was derived from a man between 18 and 29 years old in good health. Some clones in this sample may be carry-over from other donors' samples. This CDR3 is CASREQGNQPQHF. CDR3 bases: TGTGCCAGCAGAGAACAGGGGAATCAGCCCCAGCATTTT.